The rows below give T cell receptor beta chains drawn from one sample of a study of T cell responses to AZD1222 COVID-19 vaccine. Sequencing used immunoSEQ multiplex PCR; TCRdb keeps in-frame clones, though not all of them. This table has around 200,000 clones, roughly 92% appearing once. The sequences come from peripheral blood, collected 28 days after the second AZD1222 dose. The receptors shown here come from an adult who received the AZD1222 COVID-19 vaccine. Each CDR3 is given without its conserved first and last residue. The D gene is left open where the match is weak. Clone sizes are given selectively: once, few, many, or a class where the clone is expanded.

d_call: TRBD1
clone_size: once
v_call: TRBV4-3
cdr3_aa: ASSQSLPGQLTTGNTEAF

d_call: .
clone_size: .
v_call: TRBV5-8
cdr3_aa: ASSLGQRTDTQY

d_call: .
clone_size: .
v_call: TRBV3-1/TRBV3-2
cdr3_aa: ASSQDARDVRAF

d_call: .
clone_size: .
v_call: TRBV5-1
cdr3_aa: ASSLVGGSSEKLF

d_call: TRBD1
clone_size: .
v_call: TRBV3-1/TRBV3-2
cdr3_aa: ASSQGGQGASGELF

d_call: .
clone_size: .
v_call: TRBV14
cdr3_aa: ASSQSMSLNTEAF

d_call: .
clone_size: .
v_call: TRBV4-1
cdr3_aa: ASSLVAESSYEQY

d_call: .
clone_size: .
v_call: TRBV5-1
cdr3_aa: ASSPGSGGLTGELF

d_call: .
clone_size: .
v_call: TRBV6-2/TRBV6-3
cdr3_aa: ASNYRTGPPLH

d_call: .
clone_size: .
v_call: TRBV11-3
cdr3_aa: ASSSQGLFNEKLF

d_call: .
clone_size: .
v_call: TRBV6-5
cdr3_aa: ATIVRSGYGYT

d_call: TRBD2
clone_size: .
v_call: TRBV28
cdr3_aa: ASSRLAPYNEQF

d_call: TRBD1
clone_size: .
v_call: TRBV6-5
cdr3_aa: ASRGTGSREQY

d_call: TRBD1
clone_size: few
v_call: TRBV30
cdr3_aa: AWTLRGPISYEQY

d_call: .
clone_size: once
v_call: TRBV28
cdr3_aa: ASLSEAYSNQPQH

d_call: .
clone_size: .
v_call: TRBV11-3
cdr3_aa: ASSFSYGAYGYT

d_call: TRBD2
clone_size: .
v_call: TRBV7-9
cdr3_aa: ASSPGTTLDEQY

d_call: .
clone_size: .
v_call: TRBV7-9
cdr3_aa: ASSLEEMNTEAF

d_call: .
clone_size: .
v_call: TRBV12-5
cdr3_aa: ASGLVRLQGNRTEAF

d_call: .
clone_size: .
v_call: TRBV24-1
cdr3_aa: ATSDPNGGPDTQY

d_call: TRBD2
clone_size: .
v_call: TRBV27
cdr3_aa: ASSPQRGGDTQY

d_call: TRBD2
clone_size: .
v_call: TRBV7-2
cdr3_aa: ASSLAASGGAYNEQF

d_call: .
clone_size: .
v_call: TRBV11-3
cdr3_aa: ASRRDSSYEQY

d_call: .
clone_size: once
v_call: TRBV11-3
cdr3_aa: ASSRGSGNTIY

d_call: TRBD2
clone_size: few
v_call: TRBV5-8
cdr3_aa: ASSLGWPGGSTDTQY

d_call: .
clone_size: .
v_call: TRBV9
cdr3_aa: ASSSWENTEAF

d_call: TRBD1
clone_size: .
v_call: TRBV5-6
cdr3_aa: ASSRDRVYEQY

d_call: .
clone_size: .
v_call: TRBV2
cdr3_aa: AARDYSNQPQH

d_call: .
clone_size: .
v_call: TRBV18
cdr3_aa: ASSPAAGQRNTEAF

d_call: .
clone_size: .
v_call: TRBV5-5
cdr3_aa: ASSFTTGFSGGYT

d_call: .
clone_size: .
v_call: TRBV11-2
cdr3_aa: ASSLTALEGRAF

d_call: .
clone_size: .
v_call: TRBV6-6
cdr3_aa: ATLGGESSYNEQF

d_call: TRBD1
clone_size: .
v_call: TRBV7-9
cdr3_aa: ASSTNRGEQY

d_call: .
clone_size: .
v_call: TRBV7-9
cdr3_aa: ASSLVPGFSGELF

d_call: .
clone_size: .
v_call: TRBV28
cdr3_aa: ASSSPAGVSGANVLT

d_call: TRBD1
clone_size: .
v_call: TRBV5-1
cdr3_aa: ASSLDGQVTIGNTIY

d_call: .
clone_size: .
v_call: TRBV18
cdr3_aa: ASSPPTGVNTEAF

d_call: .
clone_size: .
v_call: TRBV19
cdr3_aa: ASNEATNEKLF

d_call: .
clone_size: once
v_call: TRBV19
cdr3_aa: ASSPRSYNEQF

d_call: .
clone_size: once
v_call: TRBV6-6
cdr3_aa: ASSYSNGYQN

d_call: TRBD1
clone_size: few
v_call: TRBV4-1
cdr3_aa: ASSLGQGNYEQY

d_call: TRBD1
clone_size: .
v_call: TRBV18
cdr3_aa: ASSPGQQFYGYT

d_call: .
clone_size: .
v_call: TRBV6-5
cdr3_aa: ATYSTGTGQYEQY